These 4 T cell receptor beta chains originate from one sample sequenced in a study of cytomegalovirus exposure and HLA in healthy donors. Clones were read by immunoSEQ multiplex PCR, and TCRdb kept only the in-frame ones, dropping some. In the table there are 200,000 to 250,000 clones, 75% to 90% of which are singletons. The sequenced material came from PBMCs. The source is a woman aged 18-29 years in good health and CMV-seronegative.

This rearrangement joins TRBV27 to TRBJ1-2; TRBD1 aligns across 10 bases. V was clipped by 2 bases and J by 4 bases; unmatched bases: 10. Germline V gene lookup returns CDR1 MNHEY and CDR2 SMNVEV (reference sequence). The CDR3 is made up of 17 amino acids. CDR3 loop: CASSLGKMTGGAYGYTF. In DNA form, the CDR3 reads TGTGCCAGCAGTTTAGGAAAAATGACAGGGGGCGCCTATGGCTACACCTTC.

CDR3 sequence reads: CASSQDPAQPQHF. Here the CDR3 DNA reads TGCGCCAGCAGCCAAGATCCAGCGCAGCCCCAGCATTTT. The V call is TRBV4-1, the J call TRBJ1-5; D gene ambiguous. The CDR3 has 13 amino acids. V was clipped by 0 bases and J by 7 bases, with 7 bases between them. In germline, CDR1 is MGHRA, CDR2 YSYEKL.

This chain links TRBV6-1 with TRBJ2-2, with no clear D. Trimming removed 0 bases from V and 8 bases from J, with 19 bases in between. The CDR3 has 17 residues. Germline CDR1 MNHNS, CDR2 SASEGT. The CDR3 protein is CASSEAKVVAIPGELFF. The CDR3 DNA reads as TGTGCCAGCAGTGAAGCGAAAGTGGTCGCGATCCCGGGGGAGCTGTTTTTT.

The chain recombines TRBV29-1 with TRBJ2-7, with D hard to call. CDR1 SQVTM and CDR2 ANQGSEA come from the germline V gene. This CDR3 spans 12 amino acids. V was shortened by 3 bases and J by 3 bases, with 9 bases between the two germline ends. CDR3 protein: CSVEGLNYEQYF. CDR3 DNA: TGCAGCGTTGAGGGTCTGAACTACGAGCAGTACTTC.